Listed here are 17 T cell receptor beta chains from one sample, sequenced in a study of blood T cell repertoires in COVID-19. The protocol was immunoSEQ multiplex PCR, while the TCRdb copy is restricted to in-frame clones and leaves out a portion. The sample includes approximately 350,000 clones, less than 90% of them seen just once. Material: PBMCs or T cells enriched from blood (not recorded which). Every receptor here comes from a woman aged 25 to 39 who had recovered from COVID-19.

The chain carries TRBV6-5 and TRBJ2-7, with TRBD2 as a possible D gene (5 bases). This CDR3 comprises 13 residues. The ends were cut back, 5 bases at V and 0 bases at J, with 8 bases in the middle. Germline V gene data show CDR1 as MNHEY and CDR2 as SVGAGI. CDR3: CASSSGNSYEQYF. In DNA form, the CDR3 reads TGTGCCAGCAGTAGCGGTAACTCCTACGAGCAGTACTTC.

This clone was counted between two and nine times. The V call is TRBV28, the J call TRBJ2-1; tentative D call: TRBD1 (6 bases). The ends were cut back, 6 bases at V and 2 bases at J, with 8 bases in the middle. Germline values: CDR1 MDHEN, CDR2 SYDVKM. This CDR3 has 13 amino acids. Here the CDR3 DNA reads TGTGCCAGCAGCAGGGGCACCTACAATGAGCAGTTCTTC. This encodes CASSRGTYNEQFF. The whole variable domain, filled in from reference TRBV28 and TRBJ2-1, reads DVKVTQSSRYLVKRTGEKVFLECVQDMDHENMFWYRQDPGLGLRLIYFSYDVKMKEKGDIPEGYSVSREKKERFSLILESASTNQTSMYLCASSRGTYNEQFFGPGTRLTVL.

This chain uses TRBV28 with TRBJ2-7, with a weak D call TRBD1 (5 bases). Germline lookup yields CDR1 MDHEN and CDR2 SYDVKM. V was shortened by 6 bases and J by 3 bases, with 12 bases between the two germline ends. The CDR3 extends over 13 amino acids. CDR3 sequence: CASRPPQGYEQYF. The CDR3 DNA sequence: TGTGCCAGCAGGCCACCCCAGGGCTACGAGCAGTACTTC.

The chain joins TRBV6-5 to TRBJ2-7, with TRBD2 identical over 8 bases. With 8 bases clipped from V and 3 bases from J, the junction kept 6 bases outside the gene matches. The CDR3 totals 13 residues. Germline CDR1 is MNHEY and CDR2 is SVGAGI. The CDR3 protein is CASLRAGDYEQYF. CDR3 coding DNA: TGTGCCAGCCTTAGAGCGGGAGACTACGAGCAGTACTTC.

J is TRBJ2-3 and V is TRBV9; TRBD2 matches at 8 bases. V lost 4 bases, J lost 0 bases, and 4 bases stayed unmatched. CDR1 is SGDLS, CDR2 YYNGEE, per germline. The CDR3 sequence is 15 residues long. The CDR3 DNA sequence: TGTGCCAGCAGCCAGACTAGCGTGAGCACAGATACGCAGTATTTT. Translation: CASSQTSVSTDTQYF.

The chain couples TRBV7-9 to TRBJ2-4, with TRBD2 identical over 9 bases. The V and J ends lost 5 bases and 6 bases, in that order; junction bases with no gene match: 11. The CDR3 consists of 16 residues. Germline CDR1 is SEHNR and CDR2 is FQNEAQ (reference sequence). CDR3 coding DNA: TGTGCCAGCAGCCCCCGGGCTAGCGGGAATAGAAACATTCAGTACTTC. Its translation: CASSPRASGNRNIQYF.

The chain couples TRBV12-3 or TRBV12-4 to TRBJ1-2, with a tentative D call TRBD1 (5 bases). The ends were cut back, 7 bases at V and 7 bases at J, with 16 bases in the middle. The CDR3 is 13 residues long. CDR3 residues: CASTLGGLGGYTF. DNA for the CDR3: TGTGCCAGCACCCTGGGGGGTCTGGGTGGCTACACCTTC.

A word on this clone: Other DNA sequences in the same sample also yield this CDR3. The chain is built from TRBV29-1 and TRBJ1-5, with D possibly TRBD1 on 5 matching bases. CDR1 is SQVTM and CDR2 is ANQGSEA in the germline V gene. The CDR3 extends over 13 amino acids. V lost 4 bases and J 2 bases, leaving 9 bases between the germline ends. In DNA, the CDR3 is TGCAGCGTTGGTACGGGGGGCAATCAGCCCCAGCATTTT. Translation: CSVGTGGNQPQHF.

CDR3 residues: CASSRPGSNYGYTF. Here the CDR3 DNA reads TGTGCCAGCAGCCGCCCGGGGTCGAACTATGGCTACACCTTC. The chain uses TRBV6-2 or TRBV6-3 and TRBJ1-2, with D unresolved. The germline V gene encodes CDR1 MNHEY and CDR2 SVGEGT. The V and J ends lost 6 bases and 2 bases respectively, with 13 bases between them. This CDR3 is built from 14 residues.

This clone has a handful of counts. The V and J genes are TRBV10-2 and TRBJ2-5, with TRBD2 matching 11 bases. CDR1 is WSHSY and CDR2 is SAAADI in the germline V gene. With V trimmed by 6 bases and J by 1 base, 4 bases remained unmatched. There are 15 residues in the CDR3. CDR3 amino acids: CASRLLAGGQETQYF. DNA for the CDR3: TGCGCCAGCAGGCTCCTAGCGGGGGGCCAAGAGACCCAGTACTTC.

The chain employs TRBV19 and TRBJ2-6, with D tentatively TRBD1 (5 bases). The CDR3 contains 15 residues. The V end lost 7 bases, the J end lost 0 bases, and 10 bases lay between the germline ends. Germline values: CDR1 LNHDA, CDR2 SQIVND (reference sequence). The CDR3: CASKGVDSGANVLTF. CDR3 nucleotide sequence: TGTGCCAGTAAAGGGGTCGACTCTGGGGCCAACGTCCTGACTTTC.

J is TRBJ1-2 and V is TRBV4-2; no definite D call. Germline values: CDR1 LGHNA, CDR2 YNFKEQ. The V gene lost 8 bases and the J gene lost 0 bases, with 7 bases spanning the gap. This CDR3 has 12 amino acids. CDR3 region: CASATANYGYTF. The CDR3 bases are TGTGCCAGCGCTACAGCTAACTATGGCTACACCTTC.

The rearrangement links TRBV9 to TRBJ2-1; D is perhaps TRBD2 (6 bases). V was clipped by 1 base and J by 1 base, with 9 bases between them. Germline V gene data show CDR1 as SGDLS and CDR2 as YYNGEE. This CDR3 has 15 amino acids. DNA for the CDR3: TGTGCCAGCAGCGTATTGGCGGGGTCCTACAATGAGCAGTTCTTC. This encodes CASSVLAGSYNEQFF.

CDR3 loop: CASRPGGGSYEQYF. The CDR3 nucleotides are TGTGCCAGCAGGCCCGGGGGGGGCTCCTACGAGCAGTACTTC. The J gene is TRBJ2-7, the V gene TRBV28, with TRBD2 matching over 8 bases. Germline assignment: CDR1 MDHEN and CDR2 SYDVKM. V was pared by 6 bases and J by 0 bases, with 4 bases of the junction left unmatched. The CDR3 runs to 14 residues.

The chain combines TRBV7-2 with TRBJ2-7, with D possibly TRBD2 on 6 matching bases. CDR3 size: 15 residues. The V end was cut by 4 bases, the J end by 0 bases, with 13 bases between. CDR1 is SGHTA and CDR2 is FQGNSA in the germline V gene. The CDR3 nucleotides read TGTGCCAGCAGCTCCCTTGCGGGGTTCTCCTACGAGCAGTACTTC. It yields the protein CASSSLAGFSYEQYF. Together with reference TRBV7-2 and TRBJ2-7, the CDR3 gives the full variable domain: GAGVSQSPSNKVTEKGKDVELRCDPISGHTALYWYRQSLGQGLEFLIYFQGNSAPDKSGLPSDRFSAERTGGSVSTLTIQRTQQEDSAVYLCASSSLAGFSYEQYFGPGTRLTVT.

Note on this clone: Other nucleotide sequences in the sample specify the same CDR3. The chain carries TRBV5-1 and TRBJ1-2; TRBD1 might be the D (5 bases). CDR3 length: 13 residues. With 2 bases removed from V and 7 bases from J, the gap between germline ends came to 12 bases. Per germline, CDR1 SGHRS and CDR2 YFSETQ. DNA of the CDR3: TGCGCCAGCAGCTTCGGGCAGGGAGGTGGCTACACCTTC. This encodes CASSFGQGGGYTF.

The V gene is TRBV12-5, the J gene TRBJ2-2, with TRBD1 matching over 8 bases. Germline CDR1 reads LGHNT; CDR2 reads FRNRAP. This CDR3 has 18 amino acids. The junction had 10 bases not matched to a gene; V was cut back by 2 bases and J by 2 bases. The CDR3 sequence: CASGLPPGQGENTGELFF. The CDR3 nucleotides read TGTGCTAGTGGTTTGCCCCCCGGACAGGGAGAAAACACCGGGGAGCTGTTTTTT.